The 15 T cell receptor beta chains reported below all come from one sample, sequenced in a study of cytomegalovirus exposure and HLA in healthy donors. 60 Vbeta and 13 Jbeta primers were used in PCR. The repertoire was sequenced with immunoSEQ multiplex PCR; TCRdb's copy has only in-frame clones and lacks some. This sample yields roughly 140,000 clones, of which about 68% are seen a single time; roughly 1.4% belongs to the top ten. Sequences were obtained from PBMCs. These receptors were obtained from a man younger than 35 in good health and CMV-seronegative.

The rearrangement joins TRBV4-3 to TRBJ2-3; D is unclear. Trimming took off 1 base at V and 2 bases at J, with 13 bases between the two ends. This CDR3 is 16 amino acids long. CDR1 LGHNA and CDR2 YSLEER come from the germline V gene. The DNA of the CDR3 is TGCGCCAGCAGCCAAGGGCCCCTTCGACTCACAGATACGCAGTATTTT. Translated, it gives CASSQGPLRLTDTQYF.

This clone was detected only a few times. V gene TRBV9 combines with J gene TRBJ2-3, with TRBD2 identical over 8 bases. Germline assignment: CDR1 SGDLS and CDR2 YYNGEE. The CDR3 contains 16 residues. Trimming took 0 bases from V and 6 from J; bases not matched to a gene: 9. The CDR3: CASSVDSGGSGDTQYF. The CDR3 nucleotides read TGTGCCAGCAGCGTAGATTCGGGGGGGAGTGGGGATACGCAGTATTTT.

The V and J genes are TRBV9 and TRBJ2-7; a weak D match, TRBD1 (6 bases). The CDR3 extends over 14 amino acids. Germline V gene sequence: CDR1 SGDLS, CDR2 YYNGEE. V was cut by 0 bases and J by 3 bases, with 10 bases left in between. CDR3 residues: CASSVAGTSYEQYF. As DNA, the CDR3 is TGTGCCAGCAGCGTAGCCGGGACAAGCTACGAGCAGTACTTC.

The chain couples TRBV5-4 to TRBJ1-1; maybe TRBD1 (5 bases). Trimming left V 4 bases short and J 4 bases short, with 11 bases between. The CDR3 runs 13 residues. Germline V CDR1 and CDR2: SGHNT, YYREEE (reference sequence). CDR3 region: CASSLDSSTEAFF. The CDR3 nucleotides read TGTGCCAGCAGCCTCGACAGTAGCACTGAAGCTTTCTTT.

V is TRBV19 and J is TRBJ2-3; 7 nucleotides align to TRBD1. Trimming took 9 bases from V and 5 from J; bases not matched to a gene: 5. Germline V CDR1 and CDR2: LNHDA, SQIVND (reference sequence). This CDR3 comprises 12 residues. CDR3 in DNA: TGTGCCAGCGATCCAGGGGGAGATACGCAGTATTTT. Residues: CASDPGGDTQYF.

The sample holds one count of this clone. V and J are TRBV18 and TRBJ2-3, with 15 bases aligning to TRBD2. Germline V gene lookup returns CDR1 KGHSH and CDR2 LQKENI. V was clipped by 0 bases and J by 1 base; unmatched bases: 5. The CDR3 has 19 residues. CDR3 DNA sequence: TGTGCCAGCTCACCACCTGGACTAGCGGGAGGGCGGGGCACAGATACGCAGTATTTT. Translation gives CASSPPGLAGGRGTDTQYF.

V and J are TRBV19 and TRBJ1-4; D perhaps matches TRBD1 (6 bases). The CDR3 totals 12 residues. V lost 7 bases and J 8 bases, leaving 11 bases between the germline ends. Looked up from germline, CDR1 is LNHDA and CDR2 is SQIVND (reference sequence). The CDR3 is CASTHQGEKLFF. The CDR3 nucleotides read TGTGCCAGTACTCACCAGGGGGAAAAACTGTTTTTT.

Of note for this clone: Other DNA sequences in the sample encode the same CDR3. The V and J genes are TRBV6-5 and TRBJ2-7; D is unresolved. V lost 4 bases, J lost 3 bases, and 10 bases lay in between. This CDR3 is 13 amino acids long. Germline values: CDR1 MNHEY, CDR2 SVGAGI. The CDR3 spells CASSSYSNYEQYF. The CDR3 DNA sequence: TGTGCCAGCAGTTCCTATTCGAACTACGAGCAGTACTTC.

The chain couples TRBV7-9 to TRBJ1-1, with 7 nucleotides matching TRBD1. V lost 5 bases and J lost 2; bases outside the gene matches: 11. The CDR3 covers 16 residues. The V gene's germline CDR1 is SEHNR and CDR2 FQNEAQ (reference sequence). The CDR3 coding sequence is TGTGCCAGCAGCCCAACCGAACAGGGGCGAAACACTGAAGCTTTCTTT. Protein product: CASSPTEQGRNTEAFF.

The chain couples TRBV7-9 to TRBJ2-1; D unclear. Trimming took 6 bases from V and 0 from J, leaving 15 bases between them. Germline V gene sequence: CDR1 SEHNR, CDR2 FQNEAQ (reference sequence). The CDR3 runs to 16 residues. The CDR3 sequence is CASSPLSKSSYNEQFF. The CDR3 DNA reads TGTGCCAGCAGTCCCCTAAGCAAGAGCTCCTACAATGAGCAGTTCTTC. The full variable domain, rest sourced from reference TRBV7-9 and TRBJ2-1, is DTGVSQNPRHKITKRGQNVTFRCDPISEHNRLYWYRQTLGQGPEFLTYFQNEAQLEKSRLLSDRFSAERPKGSFSTLEIQRTEQGDSAMYLCASSPLSKSSYNEQFFGPGTRLTVL.

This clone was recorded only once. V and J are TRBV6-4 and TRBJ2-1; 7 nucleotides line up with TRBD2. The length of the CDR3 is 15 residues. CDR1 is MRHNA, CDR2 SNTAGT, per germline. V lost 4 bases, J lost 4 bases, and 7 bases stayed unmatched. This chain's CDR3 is CASSGTSEGYNEQFF. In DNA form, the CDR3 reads TGTGCCAGCAGTGGTACTAGCGAGGGTTACAATGAGCAGTTCTTC.

The CDR3 loop is CASSALQGAGTEAFF. In DNA form, the CDR3 reads TGTGCCAGCAGCGCACTTCAGGGGGCAGGCACTGAAGCTTTCTTT. This rearrangement joins TRBV21-1 to TRBJ1-1; TRBD1, the table's D call, was not compared with the DNA. TRBV21-1 is a recognized pseudogene. The CDR3 totals 15 residues.

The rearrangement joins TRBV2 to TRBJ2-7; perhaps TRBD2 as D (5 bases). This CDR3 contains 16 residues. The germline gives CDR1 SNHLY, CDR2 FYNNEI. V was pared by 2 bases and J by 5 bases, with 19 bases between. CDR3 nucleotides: TGTGCCAGCAGTGAACGGGGAACGGGGAGATCACACGAGCAGTACTTC. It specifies CASSERGTGRSHEQYF.

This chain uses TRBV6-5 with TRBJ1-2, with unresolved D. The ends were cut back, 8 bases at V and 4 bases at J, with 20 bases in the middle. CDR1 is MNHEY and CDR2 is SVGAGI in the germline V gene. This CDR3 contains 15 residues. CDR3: CASRVAGPSAYGYTF. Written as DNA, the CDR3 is TGTGCCAGCCGCGTCGCAGGTCCTTCGGCCTATGGCTACACCTTC.

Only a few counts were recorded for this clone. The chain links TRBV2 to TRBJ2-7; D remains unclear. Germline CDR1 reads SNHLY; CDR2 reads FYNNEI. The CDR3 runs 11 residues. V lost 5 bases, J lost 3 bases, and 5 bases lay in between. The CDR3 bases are TGTGCCAGCAGTAACATCTACGAGCAGTACTTC. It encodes CASSNIYEQYF.